Below, 27 T cell receptor beta chains from the same sample are listed, as sequenced in a study of T cell responses to AZD1222 COVID-19 vaccine. Method: immunoSEQ multiplex PCR; TCRdb's copy keeps in-frame clones and lacks some. The sample consists of 150,000 to 200,000 clones, roughly 90% of them appearing once. Sequencing used peripheral blood, obtained 28 days after the second AZD1222 dose. The receptors derive from an adult who received the AZD1222 COVID-19 vaccine.

V usage is TRBV6-5 and J usage is TRBJ1-2; D might be TRBD1 (6 bases). The germline V gene encodes CDR1 MNHEY and CDR2 SVGAGI. V gave up 4 bases and J gave up 4 bases, with 13 bases separating them. The CDR3 totals 14 residues. This CDR3 is CASSSNRAGYGYTF. CDR3 coding DNA: TGTGCCAGCAGTTCTAACAGGGCCGGCTATGGCTACACCTTC.

On this clone itself: One junction end does not reproduce the germline sequence, and a read error may be involved. The chain employs TRBV2 and TRBJ1-2, with 9 bases identical to TRBD1. The CDR3 is 15 residues long. Germline CDR1 is SNHLY and CDR2 is FYNNEI. Written as DNA, the CDR3 is TGTGCCAGCACTGAACACCCCACAGGGGGCTTCAGCTACACCTTC. Translated: CASTEHPTGGFSYTF. Full variable domain (outside the CDR3, taken from reference TRBV2 and TRBJ1-2): EPEVTQTPSHQVTQMGQEVILRCVPISNHLYFYWYRQILGQKVEFLVSFYNNEISEKSEIFDDQFSVERPDGSNFTLKIRSTKLEDSAMYFCASTEHPTGGFSYTFGSGTRLTVV.

The rearrangement joins TRBV6-5 to TRBJ1-1; TRBD1 is a possible D gene (5 bases). There are 11 residues in the CDR3. Between the trimmed V and J ends, which lost 8 bases and 4 bases, there was a span of 8 bases. Germline V gene data show CDR1 as MNHEY and CDR2 as SVGAGI. The CDR3 sequence is CASGGSTEAFF. The CDR3 DNA follows: TGTGCCAGCGGGGGAAGCACTGAAGCTTTCTTT.

The genes are TRBV30 and TRBJ2-5, with TRBD1 matching over 7 bases. The CDR3 sequence is 15 residues long. CDR1 is GTSNPN and CDR2 is SVGIG in the germline V gene (reference sequence). V dropped 2 bases and J dropped 4; count of bases not matched to a gene: 10. CDR3 sequence (DNA): TGTGCCTGGAGTTTCGGACGAGGGGGCAGAGAGACCCAGTACTTC. Translated: CAWSFGRGGRETQYF.

V gene TRBV11-2 combines with J gene TRBJ1-4; D is perhaps TRBD1 (6 bases). This CDR3 has 15 amino acids. Trimming removed 2 bases from V and 5 bases from J, with 12 bases in between. CDR1 is SGHAT and CDR2 is FQNNGV in the germline V gene. In DNA, the CDR3 is TGTGCCAGCAGCTTAAGGGGGGTTAGAAATGAAAAACTGTTTTTT. Translated: CASSLRGVRNEKLFF.

This clone was counted a single time. The rearrangement uses TRBV9 and TRBJ2-1, with a tentative D call TRBD2 (6 bases). This CDR3 contains 15 residues. Germline CDR1 SGDLS, CDR2 YYNGEE. V was trimmed by 0 bases and J by 4 bases, leaving 11 bases between them. The CDR3 loop is CASSVAGEDYNEQFF. CDR3 nucleotide sequence: TGTGCCAGCAGCGTAGCGGGAGAGGATTACAATGAGCAGTTCTTC.

V gene TRBV6-6 combines with J gene TRBJ1-6, with no clear D. Germline V gene data show CDR1 as MNHNY and CDR2 as SVGAGI (reference sequence). V was shortened by 7 bases and J by 14 bases, with 18 bases between the two germline ends. The CDR3 length is 13 residues. As DNA, the CDR3 is TGTGCCAGCAAGGGTGAGGGCGATGGAACCCTCCACTTT. Protein product: CASKGEGDGTLHF.

The chain joins TRBV16 to TRBJ1-1, with D unclear. This CDR3 has 14 amino acids. Germline CDR1 and CDR2: KGHSY and FQNENV. Trimming took off 1 base at V and 2 bases at J, with 8 bases between the two ends. The CDR3 nucleotides read TGTGCCAGCAGCCAATTTGGGATAAACACTGAAGCTTTCTTT. Protein product: CASSQFGINTEAFF.

The chain has TRBV28 and TRBJ1-4, with 9 bases lining up with TRBD1. V was clipped by 5 bases and J by 7 bases; unmatched bases: 11. The CDR3 loop spans 16 amino acids. Germline V lookup: CDR1 MDHEN, CDR2 SYDVKM. CDR3 residues: CASSGSQMDRGEKLFF. DNA for the CDR3: TGTGCCAGCAGTGGCAGTCAAATGGACAGGGGTGAAAAACTGTTTTTT. Full variable domain (remainder filled in from reference TRBV28 and TRBJ1-4): DVKVTQSSRYLVKRTGEKVFLECVQDMDHENMFWYRQDPGLGLRLIYFSYDVKMKEKGDIPEGYSVSREKKERFSLILESASTNQTSMYLCASSGSQMDRGEKLFFGSGTQLSVL.

The J gene is TRBJ1-4, the V gene TRBV27, with D possibly being TRBD1 (5 bases). Germline loops: CDR1 MNHEY, CDR2 SMNVEV (reference sequence). The CDR3 has 14 amino acids. The V gene lost 3 bases and the J gene lost 4 bases, with 9 bases spanning the gap. CDR3 coding DNA: TGTGCCAGCAGTTTCCTGACAGATAATGAAAAACTGTTTTTT. Protein product: CASSFLTDNEKLFF.

This rearrangement joins TRBV9 to TRBJ2-1; the D gene could be TRBD1 or TRBD2 (6 bases each). The germline V gene encodes CDR1 SGDLS and CDR2 YYNGEE. The CDR3 has 14 residues. Trimming took 3 bases from V and 1 from J, leaving 8 bases between them. CDR3 coding DNA: TGTGCCAGCAGCGGGGGGGCGTCCTACAATGAGCAGTTCTTC. Translation: CASSGGASYNEQFF.

Here the CDR3 reads CASSYGGGGSTDTQYF. CDR3 DNA: TGTGCCAGCAGTTACGGTGGAGGGGGAAGCACAGATACGCAGTATTTT. The genes are TRBV6-2 or TRBV6-3 and TRBJ2-3; D is possibly TRBD1 or TRBD2 (6 bases each). V lost 2 bases and J lost 0, with 12 bases in between. Germline V gene lookup returns CDR1 MNHEY and CDR2 SVGEGT. The CDR3 contains 16 residues.

The V and J genes are TRBV7-3 and TRBJ2-2, with D maybe TRBD1 (5 bases). The V end lost 2 bases, the J end lost 5 bases, and 15 bases lay between the germline ends. Germline CDR1 reads SGHTA; CDR2 reads FQGTGA. The CDR3 length is 16 residues. CDR3 in DNA: TGTGCCAGCAGCTTAGTTCGGACACCATCTACCGGGGAGCTGTTTTTT. Translation gives CASSLVRTPSTGELFF.

This chain links TRBV19 with TRBJ1-2; D is ambiguous. Germline lookup yields CDR1 LNHDA and CDR2 SQIVND (reference sequence). This CDR3 spans 13 amino acids. Trimming pared 4 bases from V and 4 bases from J, leaving 10 bases between. The CDR3 DNA is TGTGCCAGTAGTAGTAAGTTGGGCTATGGCTACACCTTC. Encoded protein: CASSSKLGYGYTF.

The chain recombines TRBV5-1 with TRBJ2-7; no clear D. The CDR3 has 14 residues. Per the germline V gene, CDR1 is SGHRS and CDR2 is YFSETQ. V dropped 4 bases and J dropped 5 bases, with 16 bases sitting between them. CDR3 sequence (DNA): TGCGCCAGCAGCCTTGGGCGAGCAGTCCACGAGCAGTACTTC. It translates to CASSLGRAVHEQYF.

The chain's CDR3 is CASSPRNQETQYF. The CDR3 bases are TGTGCCAGCTCACCGAGGAATCAAGAGACCCAGTACTTC. The chain links TRBV18 to TRBJ2-5; D remains unclear. V was trimmed by 3 bases and J by 2 bases, leaving 7 bases between them. Germline CDR1 is KGHSH and CDR2 is LQKENI. CDR3 size: 13 residues. The full variable domain, in which reference TRBV18 and TRBJ2-5 provide the parts outside the CDR3, is NAGVMQNPRHLVRRRGQEARLRCSPMKGHSHVYWYRQLPEEGLKFMVYLQKENIIDESGMPKERFSAEFPKEGPSILRIQQVVRGDSAAYFCASSPRNQETQYFGPGTRLLVL.

The chain recombines TRBV2 with TRBJ1-6; D gene uncertain. Trimming left V 2 bases short and J 0 bases short, with 8 bases between. Per the germline V gene, CDR1 is SNHLY and CDR2 is FYNNEI. CDR3 size: 16 residues. CDR3 region: CASSEYRSSYNSPLHF. The CDR3 DNA follows: TGTGCCAGCAGTGAATACCGGAGCTCCTATAATTCACCCCTCCACTTT.

Of note for this clone: Other nucleotide sequences from this sample produce the same CDR3. V gene TRBV5-4 combines with J gene TRBJ1-1, with D hard to call. The CDR3 is made up of 12 amino acids. The ends were cut back, 3 bases at V and 5 bases at J, with 8 bases in the middle. Germline V lookup: CDR1 SGHNT, CDR2 YYREEE (reference sequence). The CDR3 is CASSWGGTEAFF. CDR3 bases: TGTGCCAGCAGCTGGGGTGGAACTGAAGCTTTCTTT.

The J gene is TRBJ1-4, the V gene TRBV10-1; D is uncertain. The germline V and J ends were trimmed by 2 bases and 7 bases, with 8 bases remaining between them. The CDR3 consists of 13 residues. Germline CDR1 reads WNHNN; CDR2 reads SYGVQD (reference sequence). CDR3: CASSEAVGEKLFF. In DNA, the CDR3 is TGCGCCAGCAGTGAGGCGGTGGGTGAAAAACTGTTTTTT.

The chain carries TRBV28 and TRBJ1-2; unclear D gene. V dropped 1 base and J dropped 8 bases, with 8 bases sitting between them. This CDR3 region has 12 residues. From germline, CDR1 is MDHEN and CDR2 SYDVKM. CDR3 sequence reads: CASSLFLQGYTF. The CDR3 DNA sequence: TGTGCCAGCAGTTTATTCCTTCAAGGCTACACCTTC.

The chain uses TRBV4-2 and TRBJ2-1; 10 bases agree with TRBD2. V shed 2 bases and J 7 bases; nucleotides not matched to a gene: 11. This CDR3 is built from 17 residues. The germline CDR1 and CDR2 sequences are LGHNA and YNFKEQ. CDR3 nucleotide sequence: TGTGCCAGCAGCCAAAGACTAGCGGGCCCACCTGGGAATGAGCAGTTCTTC. Its translation: CASSQRLAGPPGNEQFF.

The chain uses TRBV28 and TRBJ1-2; maybe TRBD1 (6 bases). This CDR3 region has 14 residues. V dropped 5 bases and J dropped 8 bases, with 18 bases sitting between them. Germline lookup yields CDR1 MDHEN and CDR2 SYDVKM. The CDR3 nucleotides read TGTGCCAGCAGTCCGGGACAAGTCCCTGCCGGCTACACCTTC. It specifies CASSPGQVPAGYTF.

Written as DNA, the CDR3 is TGTGCCAGCAGTTTATCCCGATTCGGCCTCGGGGAGCTGTTTTTT. It yields the protein CASSLSRFGLGELFF. The chain recombines TRBV28 with TRBJ2-2, with no clear D. Germline CDR1 MDHEN, CDR2 SYDVKM. This CDR3 spans 15 amino acids. V gave up 1 base and J gave up 7 bases, with 13 bases separating them.

This chain links TRBV2 with TRBJ2-3, with 12 positions matching TRBD2. The CDR3 has 15 amino acids. Germline V gene data show CDR1 as SNHLY and CDR2 as FYNNEI. The J segment lost 4 bases and the V segment lost 4 bases, leaving 3 bases of the junction unmatched. CDR3 region: CASSALAGGSDTQYF. The CDR3, as DNA: TGTGCCAGCAGTGCTCTAGCGGGGGGGTCAGATACGCAGTATTTT.

The CDR3 region has the DNA TGTGCCAGCACCCCGGGACAGAAAGAGACCCAGTACTTC. This translates into CASTPGQKETQYF. The V gene is TRBV6-5, the J gene TRBJ2-5, with 7 bases aligning to TRBD1. The CDR3 length is 13 residues. Trimming removed 7 bases from V and 3 bases from J; junction bases left unmatched: 5. Germline loops: CDR1 MNHEY, CDR2 SVGAGI.

The chain couples TRBV29-1 to TRBJ2-7, with 7 bases that match TRBD2. Unmatched junction bases numbered 5, after V lost 4 bases and J lost 2 bases. CDR1 is SQVTM, CDR2 ANQGSEA, per germline. CDR3 length: 13 amino acids. The CDR3 DNA reads TGCAGCGTTGGGGGGAGGGAAACCTACGAGCAGTACTTC. Protein product: CSVGGRETYEQYF.

This clone was picked up many times. The chain carries TRBV6-5 and TRBJ1-5, with D maybe TRBD1 (5 bases). V was trimmed by 6 bases and J by 5 bases, leaving 14 bases between them. This CDR3 has 14 residues. Germline CDR1 MNHEY, CDR2 SVGAGI. The CDR3: CASRPAGGHQPQHF. CDR3 sequence (DNA): TGTGCCAGCAGACCCGCGGGGGGTCATCAGCCCCAGCATTTT.